The 24 T cell receptor beta chains presented below share a single source sample, sequenced in a study of T-cell reconstitution after alpha-beta-depleted transplantation in children. Preparation of the TCRbeta library used unique molecular identifiers. TCRdb used MiXCR to reprocess the PCR reads, holding one entry per CDR3 protein. This table holds tens of thousands of distinct CDR3 sequences, under 8% found once. The sequences come from PBMCs, mostly from graft donor cells, collected 180 days after TCRalphabeta/CD19-depleted stem cell transplant. Receptors originate from a male patient younger than 18 who had a stem cell transplant for acute myeloid leukemia, so the T cells may come from the graft donor.

Many counts were recorded for this clonotype. The rearrangement uses TRBV19 and TRBJ1-5, with a weak D call TRBD1 (5 bases). The CDR3 is made up of 18 amino acids. Trimming took 5 bases from V and 0 from J, leaving 20 bases between them. The V gene's germline CDR1 is LNHDA and CDR2 SQIVND (reference sequence). The CDR3 DNA reads TGTGCCAGTAGTCCTAAGACCTGGGGACGGCATAGCAATCAGCCCCAGCATTTT. It yields the protein CASSPKTWGRHSNQPQHF.

This clonotype has ten or more counts. The chain uses TRBV3-1 and TRBJ2-7; D is unclear. This CDR3 comprises 13 residues. Per germline, CDR1 LGHDT and CDR2 YNNKEL (reference sequence). With 2 bases removed from V and 6 bases from J, the gap between germline ends came to 11 bases. Here the CDR3 DNA reads TGTGCCAGCAGCCAACGAGGACGGCCCGAGCAGTACTTC. Translation gives CASSQRGRPEQYF.

This clonotype was detected only a few times. A single base separates this from a much larger clone, so it may be a read error. Here the CDR3 DNA reads TGTGCCTGCAGCCAAGACGTCGGAAGCGGGATCTACAATGAGCAGTTCTTC. Encoded protein: CACSQDVGSGIYNEQFF. The chain joins TRBV3-1 to TRBJ2-1; 7 nucleotides agree with TRBD2. This CDR3 has 17 amino acids. Looked up from germline, CDR1 is LGHDT and CDR2 is YNNKEL (reference sequence).

Many counts were recorded for this clonotype. The rearrangement uses TRBV12-3 or TRBV12-4 and TRBJ2-7, with 7 bases fitting TRBD2. This CDR3 is built from 15 residues. Trimming cost V 3 bases and J 0 bases; bases outside gene matches: 5. The DNA for the CDR3 is TGTGCCAGCAGTTTGGGGTCGGGAGGCTCCTACGAGCAGTACTTC. Translation: CASSLGSGGSYEQYF.

This clonotype was counted many times. The V gene is TRBV19, the J gene TRBJ2-2; no clear D. V was trimmed by 3 bases and J by 4 bases, leaving 9 bases between them. The germline V gene encodes CDR1 LNHDA and CDR2 SQIVND (reference sequence). CDR3 size: 14 residues. DNA of the CDR3: TGTGCCAGTAGTATGTATACTCGCACCGGGGAGCTGTTTTTT. It codes for CASSMYTRTGELFF. Filled out from reference TRBV19 and TRBJ2-2, the complete variable domain reads DGGITQSPKYLFRKEGQNVTLSCEQNLNHDAMYWYRQDPGQGLRLIYYSQIVNDFQKGDIAEGYSVSREKKESFPLTVTSAQKNPTAFYLCASSMYTRTGELFFGEGSRLTVL.

In its sample, this clonotype was seen many times. This chain uses TRBV5-1 with TRBJ1-1; 7 positions agree with TRBD1. Germline CDR1 is SGHRS and CDR2 is YFSETQ. The CDR3 has 14 residues. After removal of 3 bases from V and 4 bases from J, the junction contained 6 bases not matched to a gene. CDR3 amino acids: CASSSGGTGTEAFF. DNA of the CDR3: TGCGCCAGCAGCTCAGGGGGGACGGGCACTGAAGCTTTCTTT.

This clonotype appeared many times. V and J are TRBV28 and TRBJ2-4; 8 nucleotides line up with TRBD2. Trimming cost V 2 bases and J 2 bases; bases outside gene matches: 5. This CDR3 is 16 amino acids long. Germline CDR1 and CDR2: MDHEN and SYDVKM. This CDR3 reads CASSLGTSFPKNIQYF. The CDR3 region has the DNA TGTGCCAGCAGTTTAGGGACTAGTTTTCCCAAAAACATTCAGTACTTC.

This clonotype came up many times. The CDR3 DNA follows: TGTGCCAGCAGATGGGGCCCCAATGAGCAGTTCTTC. Translation: CASRWGPNEQFF. The chain uses TRBV12-3 or TRBV12-4 and TRBJ2-1, with D possibly being TRBD1 (5 bases). The CDR3 runs to 12 residues. Trimming pared 6 bases from V and 6 bases from J, leaving 9 bases between.

There are many counts of this clonotype. The rearrangement uses TRBV20-1 and TRBJ2-7; 9 nucleotides line up with TRBD1. V trimming: 5 bases; J trimming: 1 base; junction bases outside the gene matches: 3. The germline gives CDR1 DFQATT, CDR2 SNEGSKA (reference sequence). The CDR3 has 13 amino acids. The CDR3 is CSAWTGVSYEQYF. DNA of the CDR3: TGCAGTGCTTGGACAGGGGTTTCCTACGAGCAGTACTTC.

There are many counts of this clonotype. This sequence joins TRBV6-1 and TRBJ2-7; the D gene is possibly TRBD1 (6 bases). The CDR3 spans 13 residues. The V end was cut by 11 bases, the J end by 1 base, with 15 bases between. Germline V gene sequence: CDR1 MNHNS, CDR2 SASEGT. CDR3 residues: CARFGGASYEQYF. The CDR3 DNA follows: TGTGCCCGATTTGGGGGCGCTTCCTACGAGCAGTACTTC.

The genes are TRBV4-2 and TRBJ1-4; D unresolved. Trimming pared 4 bases from V and 7 bases from J, leaving 16 bases between. Germline loops: CDR1 LGHNA, CDR2 YNFKEQ. The CDR3 covers 15 residues. The CDR3 bases are TGTGCCAGCAGCCCACGGCTCCTTGGAGGTGAAAAACTGTTTTTT. It yields the protein CASSPRLLGGEKLFF.

This clonotype was counted at least ten times. This chain links TRBV9 with TRBJ1-1, with a weak D call TRBD1 (5 bases). This CDR3 spans 16 amino acids. V gave up 0 bases and J gave up 4 bases, with 16 bases separating them. Germline CDR1 and CDR2: SGDLS and YYNGEE. CDR3 sequence: CASSVGGRGRATEAFF. The CDR3 coding sequence is TGTGCCAGCAGCGTAGGGGGACGGGGCAGAGCCACTGAAGCTTTCTTT.

This clonotype was picked up many times. V gene TRBV9 combines with J gene TRBJ2-7; no reliable D call. This CDR3 comprises 16 residues. Germline V gene lookup returns CDR1 SGDLS and CDR2 YYNGEE. Trimming shortened V by 0 bases and J by 3 bases, and 16 bases separated the two germline ends. The CDR3 spells CASSVEPMSVGYEQYF. The CDR3 DNA reads as TGTGCCAGCAGCGTAGAACCCATGAGCGTGGGCTACGAGCAGTACTTC.

This clonotype was seen more than once but under ten times. V and J are TRBV7-4 and TRBJ2-1; possibly TRBD2 for D (6 bases). This CDR3 contains 18 residues. Trimming removed 4 bases at V and 4 bases at J, with 23 bases between. The germline CDR1 and CDR2 sequences are SGHVT and SQSDAQ. CDR3 loop: CASSCLSGSGSRYNEQFF. The CDR3 nucleotides read TGTGCCAGCAGCTGTCTCTCCGGGAGCGGTAGTAGGTACAATGAGCAGTTCTTC.

This clonotype appeared many times. This chain uses TRBV9 with TRBJ1-1, with a weak D call TRBD1 (5 bases). The germline V and J ends were trimmed by 4 bases and 6 bases, with 25 bases remaining between them. The CDR3 is made up of 17 amino acids. CDR1 is SGDLS and CDR2 is YYNGEE in the germline V gene. The CDR3 reads CASSPSLNPAGPPEAFF. The CDR3 DNA follows: TGTGCCAGCAGCCCTAGCTTAAACCCGGCGGGACCCCCTGAAGCTTTCTTT.

This clonotype came up many times. The rearrangement links TRBV10-3 to TRBJ2-3; TRBD2 might be the D (5 bases). The V and J ends lost 6 bases and 4 bases respectively, with 17 bases between them. CDR3 length: 15 residues. CDR1 ENHRY and CDR2 SYGVKD come from the germline V gene. Here the CDR3 DNA reads TGTGCCATCAGCCCGAGCGAGCCGGGGTCAGATACGCAGTATTTT. As protein: CAISPSEPGSDTQYF.

This clonotype was seen repeatedly, ten times or more. The gene calls are TRBV7-2 and TRBJ2-7, with D hard to call. This CDR3 comprises 12 residues. Between the trimmed V and J ends, which lost 2 bases and 7 bases, there was a span of 9 bases. CDR1 is SGHTA and CDR2 is FQGNSA in the germline V gene. CDR3: CASSLPPWEQYF. In nucleotides, the CDR3 is TGTGCCAGCAGCTTACCCCCCTGGGAGCAGTACTTC.

This clonotype was counted ten times or more. The chain combines TRBV20-1 with TRBJ2-7, with 8 bases that match TRBD2. CDR1 and CDR2 (germline): DFQATT, SNEGSKA (reference sequence). The CDR3 consists of 14 residues. J lost 2 bases, V lost 6 bases, and 9 bases had no gene match. CDR3 region: CSAGPSGPPYEQYF. The CDR3 nucleotides are TGCAGTGCGGGTCCTAGCGGGCCCCCCTACGAGCAGTACTTC.

Sample share makes this clonotype medium-sized. The chain has TRBV10-3 and TRBJ2-5; maybe TRBD2 (6 bases). V lost 8 bases and J 7 bases, leaving 23 bases between the germline ends. Germline lookup yields CDR1 ENHRY and CDR2 SYGVKD. The CDR3 has 15 residues. This CDR3 is CAISPSSPGEGTQYF. CDR3 DNA sequence: TGTGCCATCTCCCCTTCGTCACCGGGAGAGGGGACCCAGTACTTC.

A few counts support this clonotype. Since a much larger clone is just one base distant, this may be a read error. The chain uses TRBV3-1 and TRBJ2-1; possibly TRBD2 for D (6 bases). Deletions cut 1 base from V and 8 bases from J, with 18 bases between. This CDR3 has 16 residues. Germline CDR1 reads LGHDT; CDR2 reads YNNKEL (reference sequence). CDR3 residues: CASSQGFGGEAYEQFF. CDR3 sequence (DNA): TGTGCCAGCAGCCAAGGGTTCGGCGGGGAGGCGTATGAGCAGTTCTTC.

There are many counts of this clonotype. The rearrangement uses TRBV28 and TRBJ1-2; D not resolved. Germline lookup yields CDR1 MDHEN and CDR2 SYDVKM. This CDR3 comprises 16 residues. V gave up 8 bases and J gave up 3 bases, with 22 bases separating them. The CDR3 reads CASGPGVGKRDYGYTF. Here the CDR3 DNA reads TGTGCCAGCGGCCCCGGTGTCGGAAAGAGGGACTATGGCTACACCTTC.

In this sample, this clonotype turned up many times. This chain joins TRBV27 and TRBJ2-7; 10 positions agree with TRBD2. The length of the CDR3 is 16 residues. Germline-derived CDR1 and CDR2 are MNHEY and SMNVEV (reference sequence). V trimming: 2 bases; J trimming: 7 bases; junction bases outside the gene matches: 11. CDR3 loop: CASSLSSGRPVGEQYF. In DNA, the CDR3 is TGTGCCAGCAGTTTAAGTAGCGGGAGGCCGGTGGGAGAGCAGTACTTC.

This clonotype was observed a handful of times. This chain's CDR3 is CASSIVDGGYTF. CDR3 nucleotides: TGTGCCAGTAGTATCGTGGACGGTGGCTACACCTTC. The rearrangement uses TRBV19 and TRBJ1-2; D call uncertain. In germline, CDR1 is LNHDA, CDR2 SQIVND (reference sequence). V dropped 3 bases and J dropped 7 bases, with 9 bases sitting between them. The CDR3 is 12 residues long.

This clonotype was seen repeatedly, ten times or more. The V call is TRBV6-1, the J call TRBJ2-3; 7 positions match TRBD2. V gave up 8 bases and J gave up 3 bases; unmatched junction bases: 8. This CDR3 has 14 residues. Germline assignment: CDR1 MNHNS and CDR2 SASEGT. The CDR3 loop reads CASDYAGVTDTQYF. The CDR3 DNA sequence: TGTGCCAGCGACTACGCGGGGGTGACAGATACGCAGTATTTT.